These T cell receptor beta chains were read from a single sample in a study of blood T cells in healthy people across ages. TCRdb reanalysed the 5' RACE reads using MiXCR and keeps one entry per CDR3 protein. Of hundreds of thousands of distinct CDR3 sequences in the sample, approximately 60% were seen once. What was sequenced was blood. These TCRs come from a man between 40 and 49 years old in good health. CDR3s include the opening cysteine and the closing phenylalanine or tryptophan. Fields, in order: V gene, J gene, clone size, D gene, CDR3 protein, CDR3 DNA. D genes are given only for firm matches. For some rows the clone size is stated as once, few or many, or as a class when expanded; others skip it.

TRBV12-3/TRBV12-4	TRBJ2-6	NA	TRBD1	CATAGTGGAGANVLTF	TGTGCCACCGCAGGGACAGGCGGTGCTGGGGCCAACGTCCTGACTTTC
TRBV3-1	TRBJ1-2	NA	NA	CASSRNGAGVGTYGYTF	TGTGCCAGCAGCCGGAACGGCGCTGGGGTCGGGACCTATGGCTACACCTTC
TRBV28	TRBJ2-3	NA	NA	CASRTTGVTDTQYF	TGTGCCAGCAGGACTACAGGAGTCACAGATACGCAGTATTTT
TRBV5-1	TRBJ2-3	NA	TRBD2	CASSLRIAGYADTQYF	TGCGCCAGCAGCCTGCGGATAGCGGGGTATGCAGATACGCAGTATTTT
TRBV29-1	TRBJ1-2	NA	TRBD1	CSVVPLQTGGEGGYTF	TGCAGCGTTGTACCTCTCCAGACAGGGGGTGAGGGTGGCTACACCTTC
TRBV24-1	TRBJ2-3	NA	TRBD1	CASRDSWRDTQYF	TGTGCCTCTCGGGACAGCTGGAGAGATACGCAGTATTTT
TRBV7-9	TRBJ1-2	few	TRBD1	CASSPTGRLGYTF	TGTGCCAGCAGTCCGACAGGGAGGCTTGGCTACACCTTC
TRBV10-3	TRBJ2-5	few	TRBD1	CAISEGDSETQYF	TGTGCCATCAGTGAGGGGGACAGTGAGACCCAGTACTTC
TRBV7-2	TRBJ2-1	few	TRBD2	CASSLAGTSVNEQFF	TGTGCCAGCAGCTTAGCCGGGACTAGCGTCAATGAGCAGTTCTTC
TRBV29-1	TRBJ1-1	few	TRBD1	CSVVVTGDVNTEAFF	TGCAGCGTTGTTGTGACAGGGGACGTGAACACTGAAGCTTTCTTT
TRBV9	TRBJ2-2	NA	TRBD1	CASKPTGGATGELFF	TGTGCCAGCAAACCGACAGGGGGCGCGACCGGGGAGCTGTTTTTT
TRBV7-6	TRBJ2-7	few	TRBD1	CASSTGTGDSEQYF	TGTGCCAGCAGCACCGGGACAGGGGACTCCGAGCAGTACTTC
TRBV24-1	TRBJ2-5	NA	NA	CATSDPPPGEETQYF	TGTGCCACCAGTGATCCCCCTCCGGGGGAAGAGACCCAGTACTTC
TRBV6-2/TRBV6-3	TRBJ2-3	NA	TRBD2	CASSYAGVRDTQYF	TGTGCCAGCAGTTACGCGGGAGTGAGAGATACGCAGTATTTT
TRBV27	TRBJ1-2	NA	NA	CASSFLSLGLGYGYTF	TGTGCCAGCAGTTTTCTGAGTCTGGGGTTGGGCTATGGCTACACCTTC
TRBV5-6	TRBJ2-7	NA	NA	CASRRDGSSYEQYF	TGTGCCAGCAGACGGGACGGGAGCTCCTACGAGCAGTACTTC
TRBV5-1	TRBJ2-1	NA	NA	CASSLDLKQFF	TGCGCCAGCAGCTTGGACTTAAAGCAGTTCTTC
TRBV15	TRBJ2-5	NA	NA	CATRVGVNQETQYF	TGTGCCACGAGGGTCGGGGTTAACCAAGAGACCCAGTACTTC
TRBV5-1	TRBJ2-7	once	NA	CASSPGGGTEREQYF	TGCGCCAGCAGCCCTGGAGGGGGAACGGAACGGGAGCAGTACTTC
TRBV25-1	TRBJ1-6	NA	NA	CASSEYVVRSSYNSPLHF	TGTGCCAGCAGTGAATATGTTGTCAGAAGCTCCTATAATTCACCCCTCCACTTT
TRBV24-1	TRBJ2-3	NA	NA	CATSGGEDLTDTQYF	TGTGCCACCAGTGGCGGGGAAGACCTAACAGATACGCAGTATTTT
TRBV19	TRBJ1-5	NA	NA	CASSIPRAQPQHF	TGTGCCAGTAGTATTCCCAGGGCTCAGCCCCAGCATTTT
TRBV27	TRBJ2-1	NA	TRBD1	CASSLGVGQGYEQFF	TGTGCCAGCAGTTTAGGTGTGGGACAGGGGTATGAGCAGTTCTTC
TRBV7-6	TRBJ1-4	NA	NA	CASSLGLRTWGEKLFF	TGTGCCAGCAGCTTGGGACTCCGGACGTGGGGTGAAAAACTGTTTTTT
TRBV9	TRBJ2-5	NA	TRBD2	CASSVSAGGSETQYF	TGTGCCAGCAGCGTTTCTGCGGGAGGGTCGGAGACCCAGTACTTC
TRBV6-2/TRBV6-3	TRBJ2-5	many	TRBD2	CASSYSLGTSEAETQYF	TGTGCCAGCAGTTACTCGCTCGGGACTAGCGAGGCAGAGACCCAGTACTTC
TRBV7-9	TRBJ1-4	many	NA	CASSGGWSEKLFF	TGTGCCAGCAGTGGAGGATGGAGCGAAAAACTGTTTTTT
TRBV4-3	TRBJ2-7	NA	TRBD1	CASSLRQGAGEQYF	TGCGCCAGCAGCCTGCGACAGGGGGCGGGTGAGCAGTACTTC
TRBV27	TRBJ1-1	NA	NA	CASVGVDEAFF	TGTGCCAGTGTTGGGGTCGACGAAGCTTTCTTT
TRBV7-6	TRBJ2-3	NA	TRBD2	CASSLAERENGDTQYF	TGTGCCAGCAGCTTAGCGGAGCGGGAGAATGGGGATACGCAGTATTTT
TRBV28	TRBJ2-3	NA	NA	CASSLPSGGTQYF	TGTGCCAGCAGTCTACCGTCAGGGGGGACGCAGTATTTT
TRBV7-3	TRBJ2-1	NA	TRBD2	CASSPTGGGGEQFF	TGTGCCAGCAGCCCCACCGGGGGGGGAGGTGAGCAGTTCTTC
TRBV10-3	TRBJ2-1	few	NA	CATLGLRFDEQFF	TGTGCCACCTTGGGACTGCGCTTTGATGAGCAGTTCTTC
TRBV25-1	TRBJ2-5	NA	NA	CASSDSMQVKRYF	TGTGCCAGCAGTGACTCCATGCAGGTCAAGCGGTACTTC
TRBV3-1	TRBJ2-3	NA	TRBD1	CASSQGTGLTDTQYF	TGTGCCAGCAGCCAAGGGACAGGGTTGACAGATACGCAGTATTTT
TRBV6-1	TRBJ1-5	NA	TRBD1	CASSKGTAGSNQPQHF	TGTGCCAGCAGTAAAGGGACAGCGGGTAGCAATCAGCCCCAGCATTTT
TRBV7-9	TRBJ1-1	NA	TRBD1	CASSYQDRGETEAFF	TGTGCCAGCAGCTACCAGGACAGGGGAGAAACTGAAGCTTTCTTT
TRBV7-3	TRBJ2-3	once	NA	CASSPRGSFPDTQYF	TGTGCCAGCAGCCCGAGGGGCAGTTTCCCAGATACGCAGTATTTT
TRBV9	TRBJ2-7	few	TRBD1	CASSLRDSYNEQYF	TGTGCCAGCAGCCTCCGGGACAGCTACAATGAGCAGTACTTC
TRBV20-1	TRBJ2-6	NA	NA	CSARNSESISGANVLTF	TGCAGTGCTAGGAACAGTGAATCTATCTCTGGGGCCAACGTCCTGACTTTC